One and the same sample provided the 12 T cell receptor beta chains below, sequenced in a study of blood T cells in healthy people across ages. Through a sample-barcoded 5' primer and a J-beta primer mix, a second PCR was run for roughly 7 to 11 cycles. A single record per CDR3 protein comes from TCRdb applying MiXCR to the 5' RACE reads. Altogether 380,000 or so distinct CDR3 sequences are present, more than 45% being singletons, with the ten largest covering around 50%. The sequenced sample was blood. These TCRs come from a man between 60 and 70 years old in good health.

There are a few counts of this clonotype. V usage is TRBV9 and J usage is TRBJ1-1; maybe TRBD1 (5 bases). With 0 bases removed from V and 3 bases from J, the gap between germline ends came to 9 bases. CDR1 SGDLS and CDR2 YYNGEE come from the germline V gene. The CDR3 loop spans 14 amino acids. CDR3: CASSVDQGDTEAFF. CDR3 nucleotides: TGTGCCAGCAGCGTAGATCAAGGGGACACTGAAGCTTTCTTT.

This clonotype was seen a handful of times. The chain uses TRBV6-1 and TRBJ2-1; no clear D gene. The V end was cut by 3 bases, the J end by 10 bases, with 13 bases between. Germline V gene lookup returns CDR1 MNHNS and CDR2 SASEGT. The CDR3 extends over 13 amino acids. CDR3: CASSESLNREQFF. The CDR3 region has the DNA TGTGCCAGCAGTGAGTCACTGAATCGGGAGCAGTTCTTC.

Here the CDR3 DNA reads TGCAGTACTATAATCACAGATACGCAGTATTTT. Its protein product is CSTIITDTQYF. The chain links TRBV20-1 to TRBJ2-3; no definite D call. The germline CDR1 and CDR2 sequences are DFQATT and SNEGSKA (reference sequence). Between the trimmed V and J ends, which lost 8 bases and 2 bases, there was a span of 8 bases. This CDR3 contains 11 residues.

V and J are TRBV2 and TRBJ1-2; 8 nucleotides line up with TRBD1. J lost 7 bases, V lost 6 bases, and 10 bases had no gene match. This CDR3 contains 14 residues. Germline CDR1 is SNHLY and CDR2 is FYNNEI. The CDR3 DNA is TGTGCCAGCAGGGTTGACAGGGGTGGAGGTGGCTACACCTTC. Residues: CASRVDRGGGGYTF.

This chain joins TRBV7-2 and TRBJ2-5; D is unclear. Germline CDR1 is SGHTA and CDR2 is FQGNSA. Trimming cost V 1 base and J 1 base, with 10 bases left between them. This CDR3 has 15 residues. The CDR3 loop reads CASSLDLGPQETQYF. CDR3 nucleotides: TGTGCCAGCAGCTTAGATTTGGGCCCCCAAGAGACCCAGTACTTC.

V usage is TRBV7-9 and J usage is TRBJ2-3; 9 bases align to TRBD2. The germline V gene has CDR1 SEHNR and CDR2 FQNEAQ (reference sequence). With V trimmed by 5 bases and J by 7 bases, 7 bases remained unmatched. The CDR3 is 14 residues long. The CDR3 loop reads CASSISGRVNTQYF. CDR3 nucleotides: TGTGCCAGCAGCATTAGCGGGAGAGTGAATACGCAGTATTTT.

The chain is built from TRBV20-1 and TRBJ2-7; 10 nucleotides line up with TRBD2. The V and J ends lost 3 bases and 6 bases, in that order; junction bases with no gene match: 8. CDR1 is DFQATT, CDR2 SNEGSKA, per germline (reference sequence). The CDR3 has 14 residues. Here the CDR3 reads CSARESGGVLEQYF. CDR3 DNA sequence: TGCAGTGCTAGGGAGAGCGGGGGGGTGCTCGAGCAGTACTTC.

This chain links TRBV20-1 with TRBJ2-3; 8 bases map to TRBD2. V gave up 5 bases and J gave up 2 bases; unmatched junction bases: 9. The germline V gene encodes CDR1 DFQATT and CDR2 SNEGSKA (reference sequence). The CDR3 runs 15 residues. The DNA for the CDR3 is TGCAGTGCTTTTCCCTCACTAGCGGCCACAGATACGCAGTATTTT. It encodes CSAFPSLAATDTQYF.

This rearrangement joins TRBV30 to TRBJ2-3, with D possibly matching TRBD2 (6 bases). Germline CDR1 and CDR2: GTSNPN and SVGIG (reference sequence). The CDR3 runs to 14 residues. V lost 4 bases and J lost 6, with 17 bases in between. The CDR3 is CAWTRGRNVDTQYF. Here the CDR3 DNA reads TGTGCCTGGACCAGAGGGAGGAATGTTGATACGCAGTATTTT.

This sequence joins TRBV12-3 or TRBV12-4 and TRBJ1-2; unclear D gene. The V end was cut by 4 bases, the J end by 4 bases, with 13 bases between. The CDR3 has 14 residues. CDR3: CASSSWLSGYGYTF. CDR3 coding DNA: TGTGCCAGCAGTTCCTGGTTGTCTGGCTATGGCTACACCTTC.

The chain employs TRBV24-1 and TRBJ2-7, with 9 bases fitting TRBD2. V gave up 2 bases and J gave up 5 bases; unmatched junction bases: 9. The CDR3 totals 16 residues. In germline, CDR1 is KGHDR, CDR2 SFDVKD. The CDR3: CATSDSTAGGFDEQYF. The CDR3 DNA sequence: TGTGCCACCAGTGATTCGACGGCGGGAGGGTTCGACGAGCAGTACTTC.

This clonotype came up many times. The chain employs TRBV2 and TRBJ1-2; 10 positions agree with TRBD1. The germline V gene has CDR1 SNHLY and CDR2 FYNNEI. The CDR3 length is 14 residues. V dropped 6 bases and J dropped 5; count of bases not matched to a gene: 6. CDR3 coding DNA: TGTGCCAGCAGACTCCGACAGGGGGCATATGGCTACACCTTC. Its translation is CASRLRQGAYGYTF.